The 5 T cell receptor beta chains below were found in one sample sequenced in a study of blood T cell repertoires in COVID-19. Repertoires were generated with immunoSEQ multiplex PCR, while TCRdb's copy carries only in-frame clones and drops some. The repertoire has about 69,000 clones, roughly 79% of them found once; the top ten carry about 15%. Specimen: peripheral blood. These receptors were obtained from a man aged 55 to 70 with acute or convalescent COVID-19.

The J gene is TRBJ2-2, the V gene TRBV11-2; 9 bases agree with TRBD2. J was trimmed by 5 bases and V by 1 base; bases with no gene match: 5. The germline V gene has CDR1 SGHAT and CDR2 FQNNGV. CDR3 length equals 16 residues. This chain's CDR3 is CASSLGGGAGTGELFF. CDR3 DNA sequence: TGTGCCAGCAGCTTAGGCGGGGGGGCCGGGACCGGGGAGCTGTTTTTT.

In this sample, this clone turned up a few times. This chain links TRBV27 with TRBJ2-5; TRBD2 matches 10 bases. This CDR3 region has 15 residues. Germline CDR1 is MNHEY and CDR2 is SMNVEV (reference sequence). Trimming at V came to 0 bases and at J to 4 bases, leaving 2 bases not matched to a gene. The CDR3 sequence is CASSLSLAGAETQYF. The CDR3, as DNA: TGTGCCAGCAGTTTATCTCTAGCGGGGGCAGAGACCCAGTACTTC.

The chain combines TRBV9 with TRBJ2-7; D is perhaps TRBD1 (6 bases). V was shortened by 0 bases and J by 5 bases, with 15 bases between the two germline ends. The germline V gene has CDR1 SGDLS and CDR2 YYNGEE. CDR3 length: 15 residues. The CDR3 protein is CASSVEGTPSDEQYF. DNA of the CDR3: TGTGCCAGCAGCGTAGAAGGGACACCCTCAGACGAGCAGTACTTC.

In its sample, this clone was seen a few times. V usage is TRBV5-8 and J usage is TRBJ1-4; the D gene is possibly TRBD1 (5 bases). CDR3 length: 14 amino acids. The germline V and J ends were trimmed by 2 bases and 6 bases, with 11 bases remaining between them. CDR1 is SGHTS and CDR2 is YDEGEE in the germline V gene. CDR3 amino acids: CASSFQGMDEKLFF. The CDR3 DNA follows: TGTGCCAGCAGCTTTCAGGGAATGGATGAAAAACTGTTTTTT. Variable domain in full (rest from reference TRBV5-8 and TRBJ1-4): EAGVTQSPTHLIKTRGQQATLRCSPISGHTSVYWYQQALGLGLQFLLWYDEGEERNRGNFPPRFSGRQFPNYSSELNVNALELEDSALYLCASSFQGMDEKLFFGSGTQLSVL.

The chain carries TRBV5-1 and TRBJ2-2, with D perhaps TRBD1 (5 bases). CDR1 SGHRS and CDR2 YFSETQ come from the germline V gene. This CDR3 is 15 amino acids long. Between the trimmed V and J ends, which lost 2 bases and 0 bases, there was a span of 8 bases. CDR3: CASSLGHANTGELFF. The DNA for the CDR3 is TGCGCCAGCAGCTTAGGACACGCGAACACCGGGGAGCTGTTTTTT.